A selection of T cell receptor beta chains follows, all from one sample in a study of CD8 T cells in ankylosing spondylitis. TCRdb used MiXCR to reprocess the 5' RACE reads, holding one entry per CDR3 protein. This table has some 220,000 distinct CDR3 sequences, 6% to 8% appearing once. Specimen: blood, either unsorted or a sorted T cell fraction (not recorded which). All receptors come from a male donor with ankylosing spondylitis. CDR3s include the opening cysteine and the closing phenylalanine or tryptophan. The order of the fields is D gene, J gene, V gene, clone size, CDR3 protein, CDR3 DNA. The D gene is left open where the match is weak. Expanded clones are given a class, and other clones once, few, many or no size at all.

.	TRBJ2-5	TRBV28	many	CASSSLGTQYF	TGTGCCAGCAGTTCCCTGGGGACCCAGTACTTC
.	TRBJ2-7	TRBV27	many	CASSVRGHEQYF	TGTGCCAGCAGTGTAAGGGGCCACGAGCAGTACTTC
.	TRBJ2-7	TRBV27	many	CASSFGFTSYEQYF	TGTGCCAGCAGTTTTGGATTTACGTCGTACGAGCAGTACTTC
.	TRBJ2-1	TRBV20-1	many	CSADVRDTAYNEQFF	TGCAGTGCCGACGTCCGGGACACCGCCTACAATGAGCAGTTCTTC
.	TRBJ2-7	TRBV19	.	CASSSDLTYEQYF	TGTGCCAGTTCTTCGGACCTCACCTACGAGCAGTACTTC
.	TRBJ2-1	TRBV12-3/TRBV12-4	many	CASSFSGVYNEQFF	TGTGCCAGCAGTTTTTCGGGGGTGTACAATGAGCAGTTCTTC
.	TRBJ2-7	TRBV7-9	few	CASSLGHQAYEQYF	TGTGCCAGCAGCCTAGGACACCAGGCCTACGAGCAGTACTTC
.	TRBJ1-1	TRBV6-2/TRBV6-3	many	CASSEEQGFTEAFF	TGTGCCAGCAGTGAAGAACAGGGTTTCACTGAAGCTTTCTTT
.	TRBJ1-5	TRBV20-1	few	CSASDDFSNQPQHF	TGCAGTGCTAGTGACGATTTTAGCAATCAGCCCCAGCATTTT
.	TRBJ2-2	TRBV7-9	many	CASRGITGELFF	TGTGCCAGCAGAGGGATCACCGGGGAGCTGTTTTTT
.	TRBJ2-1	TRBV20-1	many	CSANSGYEQFF	TGCAGTGCTAACTCGGGGTATGAGCAGTTCTTC
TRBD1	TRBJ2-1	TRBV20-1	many	CSARGTGKGRYNEQFF	TGCAGTGCTAGGGGGACAGGGAAAGGGCGCTACAATGAGCAGTTCTTC
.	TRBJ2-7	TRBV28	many	CASSPSGTATYEQYF	TGTGCCAGCAGTCCAAGCGGGACAGCAACCTACGAGCAGTACTTC
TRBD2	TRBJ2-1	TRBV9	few	CASSGRPSGGAHNEQFF	TGTGCCAGCAGCGGCCGACCGAGCGGGGGGGCCCACAATGAGCAGTTCTTC
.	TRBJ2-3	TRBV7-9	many	CASRQERLTTQYF	TGTGCCAGCAGACAAGAAAGACTGACTACGCAGTATTTT
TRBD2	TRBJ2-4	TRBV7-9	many	CASSPTSGGDSIQYF	TGTGCCAGCAGTCCGACTAGCGGGGGTGATTCCATTCAGTACTTC
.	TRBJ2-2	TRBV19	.	CASSMGGELFF	TGTGCCAGTAGTATGGGCGGGGAGCTGTTTTTT
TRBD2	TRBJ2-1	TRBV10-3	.	CAISESIREGPMDEQFF	TGTGCCATCAGTGAGTCGATTCGGGAGGGCCCGATGGATGAGCAGTTCTTC
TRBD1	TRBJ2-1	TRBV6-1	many	CASWSGQYFDNEQFF	TGTGCCAGCTGGTCGGGACAGTACTTTGACAATGAGCAGTTCTTC
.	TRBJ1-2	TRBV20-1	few	CSARFVGRNYGYTF	TGCAGTGCTCGCTTTGTAGGGCGGAACTATGGCTACACCTTC
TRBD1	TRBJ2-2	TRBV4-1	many	CASSAGTGVTGELFF	TGCGCCAGCAGCGCCGGGACAGGGGTAACCGGGGAGCTGTTTTTT
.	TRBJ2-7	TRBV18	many	CASSPWFGGYVGLGRQYF	TGTGCCAGCTCACCGTGGTTTGGGGGCTACGTCGGATTAGGGCGGCAGTACTTC
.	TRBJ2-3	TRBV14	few	CASSQGASVWTDTQYF	TGTGCCAGCAGCCAAGGCGCTAGCGTTTGGACAGATACGCAGTATTTT
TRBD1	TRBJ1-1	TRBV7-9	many	CASSDNRGTEAFF	TGTGCCAGCAGTGATAACAGGGGCACTGAAGCTTTCTTT
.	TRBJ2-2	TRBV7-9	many	CASSFILGTGELFF	TGTGCCAGCAGCTTTATTTTGGGAACCGGGGAGCTGTTTTTT
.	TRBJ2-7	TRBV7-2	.	CASSSRKSYEQYF	TGTGCCAGCAGCTCCCGAAAGTCTTACGAGCAGTACTTC
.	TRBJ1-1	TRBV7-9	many	CASSFAFLQNTEAFF	TGTGCCAGCAGCTTCGCTTTTTTGCAGAACACTGAAGCTTTCTTT
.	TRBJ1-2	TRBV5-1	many	CASSLISTAIYGYTF	TGCGCCAGCAGCTTGATAAGCACGGCGATCTATGGCTACACCTTC
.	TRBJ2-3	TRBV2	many	CASSEGWTLRDTQYF	TGTGCCAGCAGCGAAGGATGGACCCTTAGGGATACGCAGTATTTT
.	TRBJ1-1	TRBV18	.	CASSPIAGGNTEAFF	TGTGCCAGCTCACCGATTGCCGGGGGGAACACTGAAGCTTTCTTT
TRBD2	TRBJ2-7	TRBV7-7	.	CASSLATSGYEQYF	TGTGCTAGCAGCTTAGCGACTAGCGGTTACGAGCAGTACTTC
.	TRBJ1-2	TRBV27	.	CASSSGLHYTF	TGTGCCAGCAGTTCGGGACTCCATTACACCTTC
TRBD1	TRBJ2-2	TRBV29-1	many	CSVEDHGQGLNTGELFF	TGCAGCGTTGAAGACCATGGACAGGGCCTGAACACCGGGGAGCTGTTTTTT
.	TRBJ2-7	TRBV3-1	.	CASSRPPAYEQYF	TGTGCCAGCAGCCGTCCTCCGGCCTACGAGCAGTACTTC
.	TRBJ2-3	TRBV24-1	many	CATSPTHLTPGSNPDTQYF	TGTGCCACCAGTCCAACTCATCTCACGCCGGGCTCTAATCCAGATACGCAGTATTTT
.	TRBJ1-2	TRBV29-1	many	CSVEVLPNYGYTF	TGCAGCGTTGAAGTGCTACCTAACTATGGCTACACCTTC
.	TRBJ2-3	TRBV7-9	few	CASSLGATIGNTQYF	TGTGCCAGCAGCTTAGGGGCTACTATTGGAAATACGCAGTATTTT
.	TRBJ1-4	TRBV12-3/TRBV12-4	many	CASGINSGEKLFF	TGTGCCAGCGGGATAAACAGCGGGGAAAAACTGTTTTTT
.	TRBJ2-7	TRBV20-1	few	CSADASASYEQYF	TGCAGTGCTGACGCTAGCGCGTCCTACGAGCAGTACTTC
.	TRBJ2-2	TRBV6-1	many	CASSEPEGATDTGELFF	TGTGCCAGCAGTGAACCGGAAGGGGCTACGGACACCGGGGAGCTGTTTTTT
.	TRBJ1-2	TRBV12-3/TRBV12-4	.	CASTPRDSYYGYTF	TGTGCCAGCACCCCTCGTGACAGCTACTATGGCTACACCTTC
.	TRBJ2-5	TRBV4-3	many	CASSQDGEGVGETQYF	TGCGCCAGCAGCCAAGATGGGGAAGGCGTGGGAGAGACCCAGTACTTC
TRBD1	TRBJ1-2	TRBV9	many	CASSVPGGDGYTF	TGTGCCAGCAGCGTTCCAGGGGGAGATGGCTACACCTTC
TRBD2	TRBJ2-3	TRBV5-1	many	CASSLATIGLAGVGADTQYF	TGCGCCAGCAGCTTGGCCACGATCGGGCTAGCGGGAGTAGGCGCAGATACGCAGTATTTT
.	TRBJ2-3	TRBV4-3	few	CASSQAGSEADTQYF	TGCGCCAGCAGCCAAGCCGGATCAGAGGCAGATACGCAGTATTTT
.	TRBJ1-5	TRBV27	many	CAIGLEGGNQPQHF	TGTGCCATCGGACTAGAGGGGGGGAATCAGCCCCAGCATTTT
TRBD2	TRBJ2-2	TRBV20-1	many	CSARDLAGANTGELFF	TGCAGTGCTAGAGATCTAGCGGGGGCGAACACCGGGGAGCTGTTTTTT
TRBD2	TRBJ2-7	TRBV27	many	CASSPPLASGDTYEQYF	TGTGCCAGCAGTCCCCCCTTAGCTAGCGGGGACACCTACGAGCAGTACTTC
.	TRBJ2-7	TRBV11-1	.	CASSLAPTGRPYAYEQYF	TGTGCCAGCAGCTTAGCGCCGACAGGGAGGCCCTACGCCTACGAGCAGTACTTC
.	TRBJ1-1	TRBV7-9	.	CASSSAGVLTEAFF	TGTGCCAGCAGCTCGGCGGGGGTTTTGACTGAAGCTTTCTTT
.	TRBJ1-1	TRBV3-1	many	CASSQPGRGRENTEAFF	TGTGCCAGCAGCCAACCTGGGAGGGGAAGAGAGAACACTGAAGCTTTCTTT
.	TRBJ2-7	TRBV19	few	CASSGVLAASYEQYF	TGTGCCAGTTCGGGTGTTCTAGCTGCCTCCTACGAGCAGTACTTC
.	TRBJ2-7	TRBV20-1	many	CSAKGRYSYEQYF	TGCAGTGCTAAGGGACGGTACTCCTACGAGCAGTACTTC
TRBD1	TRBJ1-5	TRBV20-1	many	CSAHETGGRGNQPQHF	TGCAGTGCTCATGAGACAGGGGGCAGGGGGAATCAGCCCCAGCATTTT